Listed below are T cell receptor beta chains from one sample, sequenced in a study of blood T cells in healthy people across ages. TCRdb recomputed calls from the 5' RACE reads with MiXCR, one row per CDR3 protein. The profile shows 950,000 to 1,200,000 distinct CDR3 sequences, around two fifths of them singletons. Sequencing was carried out using blood. All receptors come from a man younger than 35 in good health. Each CDR3 is given with its conserved first and last residue. A D gene is named only where the DNA matches it firmly. Only part of the rows carry a size: once, few, many, or a class if the clone is expanded.

TRBJ1-4,TRBV12-3/TRBV12-4,.,.,TGTGCCAGCAGCCCCCCGGCGCCTAATGAAAAACTGTTTTTT,CASSPPAPNEKLFF
TRBJ2-1,TRBV6-2/TRBV6-3,.,.,TGTGCCAGCAGTTACCGGAGGGGGGGAAGCAATGAGCAGTTCTTC,CASSYRRGGSNEQFF
TRBJ2-7,TRBV28,.,few,TGTGCCAGCAGTTTATCCCTACGAGAGCAGTACTTC,CASSLSLREQYF
TRBJ2-1,TRBV29-1,TRBD1,few,TGCAGCGTCGTTGAATCGGACAGGGGTTGGGACAATGAGCAGTTCTTC,CSVVESDRGWDNEQFF
TRBJ1-1,TRBV7-9,.,.,TGTGCCAGCAGTTCAACATCCGGTAACTCGGGGGCTTTCTTT,CASSSTSGNSGAFF
TRBJ1-1,TRBV6-1,TRBD1,.,TGTGCCAGCAGTGTACAGGGGGCGGGTACTGAAGCTTTCTTT,CASSVQGAGTEAFF
TRBJ2-3,TRBV29-1,.,.,TGCAGCGCGGGCGGGCAGGGGGGAGATACGCAGTATTTT,CSAGGQGGDTQYF
TRBJ2-7,TRBV5-1,.,.,TGCGCCAGCAGCTACAGGAGCGGCTACAATGAGCAGTACTTC,CASSYRSGYNEQYF
TRBJ2-3,TRBV6-2/TRBV6-3,TRBD2,.,TGTGCCAGCGCCATGGGAGGGAAGGATACGCAGTATTTT,CASAMGGKDTQYF
TRBJ1-2,TRBV27,.,.,TGTGCCAGCAGTTTAAACGCCGGGACAACAAGCTACACCTTC,CASSLNAGTTSYTF
TRBJ2-7,TRBV20-1,TRBD2,.,TGCAGTGCTAGTGTAGCGGGAGGGAATGAGCAGTACTTC,CSASVAGGNEQYF
TRBJ1-5,TRBV2,.,few,TGTGCCAGCAGTCGGTGGGGGTATAGTAATCAGCCCCAGCATTTT,CASSRWGYSNQPQHF
TRBJ1-4,TRBV2,.,.,TGTGCCAGCAGCGGCCTGGGGGGCACTAATGAAAAACTGTTTTTT,CASSGLGGTNEKLFF
TRBJ2-2,TRBV20-1,.,.,TGCAGTGCTAGCCAAAGGGGGTGGAACACCGGGGAGCTGTTTTTT,CSASQRGWNTGELFF
TRBJ1-2,TRBV7-3,.,.,TGTGCCAGCAGCTTTCAGGGGTCGGCGGGCTACACCTTC,CASSFQGSAGYTF
TRBJ2-3,TRBV20-1,.,few,TGCAGTGCTCCCCGCGGGACAGACAGTTCAGATACGCAGTATTTT,CSAPRGTDSSDTQYF
TRBJ2-2,TRBV3-1,TRBD2,few,TGTGCCAGCAGCCCCCGGAGTAGCGGGGCGCGGGGGGAGCTGTTTTTT,CASSPRSSGARGELFF
TRBJ2-7,TRBV6-5,TRBD1,few,TGTGCCAGCACGGGACAGCCACCCTACGAGCAGTACTTC,CASTGQPPYEQYF
TRBJ1-1,TRBV7-9,.,.,TGTGCCAGCAGCTCTCCCCGGGGGGGAGGGAGCACTGAAGCTTTCTTT,CASSSPRGGGSTEAFF
TRBJ1-6,TRBV20-1,TRBD1,.,TGCAGTGCTAGAGGGGGGACAGTTAATTCACCCCTCCACTTT,CSARGGTVNSPLHF
TRBJ2-3,TRBV6-5,.,.,TGTGCCAGCAGTGCCCAGTTGTTTGGCACAGATACGCAGTATTTT,CASSAQLFGTDTQYF
TRBJ1-1,TRBV6-6,TRBD1,.,TGTGCCAGCACCCTACAGGGGGACACTGAAGCTTTCTTT,CASTLQGDTEAFF
TRBJ2-2,TRBV6-6,.,.,TGTGCCAGCAGAGACAGGAACACCGGGGAGCTGTTTTTT,CASRDRNTGELFF
TRBJ1-5,TRBV6-2/TRBV6-3,.,many,TGTGCCAGCAGTCAGACGGGGGATCAGCCCCAGCATTTT,CASSQTGDQPQHF
TRBJ2-6,TRBV25-1,TRBD1,.,TGTGCCAGCAGTGAATCGTACGGGACAGGGAAGTCAGGGGCCAACGTCCTGACTTTC,CASSESYGTGKSGANVLTF
TRBJ1-4,TRBV12-3/TRBV12-4,.,few,TGTGCCAGCAGTTTATTGTCCGGGGTTAATGAAAAACTGTTTTTT,CASSLLSGVNEKLFF
TRBJ1-1,TRBV7-9,.,.,TGTGCCAGCAGTTCCTCCGGGACCCTAGTTGAAGCTTTCTTT,CASSSSGTLVEAFF
TRBJ1-5,TRBV4-2,TRBD1,.,TGTGCCAGCAGCCAAGATTGGGACAGTTATCAGCCCCAGCATTTT,CASSQDWDSYQPQHF
TRBJ2-4,TRBV5-1,.,.,TGCGCCAGCAGTCGGTTTAGTGGGGCACTTGCCATTCAGTACTTC,CASSRFSGALAIQYF
TRBJ2-2,TRBV9,.,.,TGTGCCAGCAGCGTATCCGCGGGCACCGGGGAGCTGTTTTTT,CASSVSAGTGELFF
TRBJ1-4,TRBV7-2,TRBD1,.,TGTGCCAGCAGCCAACAGACAGGGGCTAATAATGAAAAACTGTTTTTT,CASSQQTGANNEKLFF
TRBJ1-2,TRBV20-1,.,.,TGCAGTGCCGATGGGACGGGCTATGGCTACACCTTC,CSADGTGYGYTF
TRBJ1-4,TRBV4-3,.,.,TGCGCCAGCAGCCAAGAGCGAGCAGGGGAGGGTGAAAAACTGTTTTTT,CASSQERAGEGEKLFF
TRBJ1-6,TRBV20-1,.,few,TGCAGTGCTAAGCCTATGGGGGGACCCCTCCACTTT,CSAKPMGGPLHF
TRBJ1-1,TRBV5-1,.,.,TGCGCCAGCAGCTTGGCCTGGGGAGGGGACACTGAAGCTTTCTTT,CASSLAWGGDTEAFF
TRBJ1-1,TRBV12-3/TRBV12-4,.,.,TGTGCCAGCAGTAGGCCCCGAACCCGAGGGGACACTGAAGCTTTCTTT,CASSRPRTRGDTEAFF
TRBJ2-7,TRBV2,.,.,TGTGCCAGCAGTGAAGAAGGGGCCCTCGTTAGTGACGAGCAGTACTTC,CASSEEGALVSDEQYF
TRBJ1-4,TRBV7-2,.,.,TGTGCCAGCAGCTTATTCGGTTGGAATGAAAAACTGTTTTTT,CASSLFGWNEKLFF
TRBJ2-3,TRBV6-5,TRBD2,.,TGTGCCAGCAGTTCCTCGGGGACTAGCTCCACAGATACGCAGTATTTT,CASSSSGTSSTDTQYF
TRBJ1-2,TRBV20-1,.,.,TGCAGTGCTAGATCCACTTATGGCTACACCTTC,CSARSTYGYTF
TRBJ1-1,TRBV25-1,.,.,TGTGCCAGCAGTGAATCAGGGTTGAGCACTGAAGCTTTCTTT,CASSESGLSTEAFF
TRBJ1-3,TRBV7-2,.,few,TGTGCCAGCAGCTTTCTGGGCAGGATTATGTCTGGAAACACCATATATTTT,CASSFLGRIMSGNTIYF
TRBJ1-1,TRBV6-6,.,few,TGTGCCAGCAGTCCACCCGACGGGGGCACTGAAGCTTTCTTT,CASSPPDGGTEAFF
TRBJ1-6,TRBV20-1,TRBD1,few,TGCAGTGCTAGGGACAGGGCCGGAAATTCACCCCTCCACTTT,CSARDRAGNSPLHF
TRBJ1-2,TRBV3-1,.,few,TGTGCCAGCAGCTCCACCCCTGGGGATAGCTTTGGCTACACCTTC,CASSSTPGDSFGYTF
TRBJ1-2,TRBV25-1,.,.,TGTGCCAGCAGTCGGGGGGCGCGCTATGGCTACACCTTC,CASSRGARYGYTF
TRBJ1-1,TRBV6-1,TRBD1,.,TGTGCCAGCAAGGACAGGGGGCGTGGAGGAAGAACTGAAGCTTTCTTT,CASKDRGRGGRTEAFF
TRBJ1-4,TRBV6-6,.,few,TGTGCCAGCATTTCCGTGGGGGCGAAACTGTTTTTT,CASISVGAKLFF
TRBJ2-5,TRBV28,TRBD1,many,TGTGCCAGCAGTCTTCGGACAGGTGGGCAAGAGACCCAGTACTTC,CASSLRTGGQETQYF
TRBJ2-1,TRBV3-1,TRBD2,.,TGTGCCAGCAGCTCTATTGGGCTAGCGGGGGAGGACAATGAGCAGTTCTTC,CASSSIGLAGEDNEQFF
TRBJ1-2,TRBV12-3/TRBV12-4,.,.,TGTGCCAGCAGTTTTGCTGGGTCGGGCGGCTACACCTTC,CASSFAGSGGYTF
TRBJ1-2,TRBV7-2,.,few,TGTGCCAGCAGCTTCTCTAGGACAGATTATGGCTACACCTTC,CASSFSRTDYGYTF
TRBJ2-1,TRBV15,.,.,TGTGCCACCAGCAGAGATATAAATGAGCAGTTCTTC,CATSRDINEQFF
TRBJ1-1,TRBV10-3,.,.,TGTGCCATCAGTGAGCAGGGTCTTAACACTGAAGCTTTCTTT,CAISEQGLNTEAFF
TRBJ2-5,TRBV5-5,.,few,TGTGCCAGCAGCTCACCGGGACTTCGAGAGACCCAGTACTTC,CASSSPGLRETQYF
TRBJ1-1,TRBV20-1,.,few,TGCAGTACAAAGAGGGGACACTCGGGGACTGAAGCTTTCTTT,CSTKRGHSGTEAFF
TRBJ2-1,TRBV12-3/TRBV12-4,TRBD1,.,TGTGCCAGCAGTTTTGGGGACAGGACCCCTCAGAATGAGCAGTTCTTC,CASSFGDRTPQNEQFF
TRBJ1-5,TRBV28,.,few,TGTGCCAGCAGTCAGGCGCCGGGACAGCCCCAGCATTTT,CASSQAPGQPQHF
TRBJ1-3,TRBV6-6,.,few,TGTGCCAGCAGTTACGCGCAGGCCAGGGACACCATATATTTT,CASSYAQARDTIYF